A single sample is the source of the 30 T cell receptor beta chains below, sequenced in a study of lymphopenia after photon versus proton radiotherapy. Some clones are missing from TCRdb's copy, which holds only in-frame ones; the method was immunoSEQ multiplex PCR. The sample has 50,000 to 60,000 clones; under 95% are singletons. Material: peripheral blood, obtained from a patient treated with photon-based radiotherapy. Receptors were obtained from a middle-aged woman with cholangiocarcinoma.

This chain connects TRBV6-5 to TRBJ1-5; TRBD1 agrees at 7 bases. V gave up 5 bases and J gave up 5 bases; unmatched junction bases: 3. CDR1 and CDR2 from the germline V gene are MNHEY and SVGAGI. This CDR3 comprises 13 residues. The CDR3 DNA follows: TGTGCCAGCAGTGGGGACAGTTATCAGCCCCAGCATTTT. Protein product: CASSGDSYQPQHF.

V gene TRBV29-1 combines with J gene TRBJ1-2; tentatively, D is TRBD1 (5 bases). The length of the CDR3 is 12 residues. Trimming pared 6 bases from V and 2 bases from J, leaving 10 bases between. From germline, CDR1 is SQVTM and CDR2 ANQGSEA. CDR3 amino acids: CSVDDRNYGYTF. As DNA, the CDR3 is TGCAGCGTCGATGACAGAAACTATGGCTACACCTTC.

V is TRBV2 and J is TRBJ2-1, with 7 positions matching TRBD2. Losses at the gene ends were 11 bases for V and 7 bases for J; bases not matched to a gene: 11. This CDR3 contains 13 residues. The germline gives CDR1 SNHLY, CDR2 FYNNEI. The CDR3: CAGRASGGNEQFF. CDR3 nucleotides: TGTGCCGGCCGGGCTAGCGGTGGGAATGAGCAGTTCTTC.

The chain carries TRBV5-6 and TRBJ1-2; 10 bases are shared with TRBD1. V was pared by 4 bases and J by 8 bases, with 8 bases of the junction left unmatched. CDR1 is SGHDT, CDR2 YYEEEE, per germline. This CDR3 contains 14 residues. The CDR3 reads CASSRDRGSIGYTF. The CDR3 nucleotides are TGTGCCAGCAGCCGGGACAGGGGATCGATCGGCTACACCTTC.

The chain uses TRBV28 and TRBJ1-5; 8 nucleotides line up with TRBD1. J gave up 3 bases and V 10 bases, and 8 bases lay outside the gene matches. Germline CDR1 is MDHEN and CDR2 is SYDVKM. This CDR3 has 14 residues. CDR3 nucleotides: TGTGCCACTGAGACAGGGGCCTTCAATCAGCCCCAGCATTTT. Protein product: CATETGAFNQPQHF.

The chain joins TRBV7-8 to TRBJ2-5, with 11 bases matching TRBD2. J was trimmed by 4 bases and V by 7 bases; bases with no gene match: 11. The CDR3 consists of 16 residues. Germline V gene lookup returns CDR1 SGHVS and CDR2 FQNEAQ. This chain's CDR3 is CASTELSGGAAETQYF. The CDR3 DNA is TGTGCCAGCACCGAGCTTAGCGGGGGGGCCGCAGAGACCCAGTACTTC. Using reference TRBV7-8 and TRBJ2-5 for the parts outside the CDR3, the full variable domain is GAGVSQSPRYKVAKRGQDVALRCDPISGHVSLFWYQQALGQGPEFLTYFQNEAQLDKSGLPSDRFFAERPEGSVSTLKIQRTQQEDSAVYLCASTELSGGAAETQYFGPGTRLLVL.

CDR3 nucleotide sequence: TGTGCCATCTCCCAGGGGGGCTCCTATAATTCACCCCTCCACTTT. Its protein product is CAISQGGSYNSPLHF. The rearrangement uses TRBV10-3 and TRBJ1-6; TRBD1 matches 7 bases. Trimming cost V 8 bases and J 0 bases; bases outside gene matches: 4. In germline, CDR1 is ENHRY, CDR2 SYGVKD. The CDR3 spans 15 residues.

The gene calls are TRBV4-1 and TRBJ1-5; D ambiguous. V lost 6 bases and J 4 bases, leaving 10 bases between the germline ends. CDR1 MGHRA and CDR2 YSYEKL come from the germline V gene. The CDR3 totals 13 residues. CDR3: CASSRGNNQPQHF. CDR3 DNA: TGCGCCAGCAGTCGAGGCAATAATCAGCCCCAGCATTTT.

The V call is TRBV6-1, the J call TRBJ1-1, with D possibly being TRBD1 (5 bases). The germline gives CDR1 MNHNS, CDR2 SASEGT. Trimming took off 0 bases at V and 1 base at J, with 15 bases between the two ends. The CDR3 extends over 17 amino acids. The CDR3 DNA is TGTGCCAGCAGTGAAGCCGGGTGGGGCAATTGGAACACTGAAGCTTTCTTT. Encoded protein: CASSEAGWGNWNTEAFF.

This sequence joins TRBV6-5 and TRBJ2-7; D remains unclear. V gave up 5 bases and J gave up 0 bases, with 11 bases separating them. This CDR3 spans 14 amino acids. Germline CDR1 and CDR2: MNHEY and SVGAGI. In DNA form, the CDR3 reads TGTGCCAGCAGTCAGTGGACGAGCTCCTACGAGCAGTACTTC. This gives the protein CASSQWTSSYEQYF.

The J gene is TRBJ1-2, the V gene TRBV2; the match to TRBD1 covers 8 bases. CDR3 size: 13 residues. V dropped 11 bases and J dropped 4; count of bases not matched to a gene: 9. Germline CDR1 reads SNHLY; CDR2 reads FYNNEI. The CDR3 protein is CAVHRGTLYGYTF. CDR3 DNA: TGTGCCGTACACAGGGGGACCCTCTATGGCTACACCTTC.

The CDR3 DNA sequence: TGTGCCTGGAGTGTGAGGGGTATGAACACTGAAGCTTTCTTT. Translated, it gives CAWSVRGMNTEAFF. The chain is built from TRBV30 and TRBJ1-1; the D gene is possibly TRBD1 (5 bases). The CDR3 contains 14 residues. CDR1 GTSNPN and CDR2 SVGIG come from the germline V gene (reference sequence). Trimming removed 0 bases at V and 0 bases at J, with 8 bases between.

The chain combines TRBV6-6 with TRBJ2-7; TRBD2 is a possible D gene (6 bases). Per germline, CDR1 MNHNY and CDR2 SVGAGI (reference sequence). CDR3 size: 16 residues. V lost 0 bases, J lost 2 bases, and 14 bases lay in between. The CDR3 DNA reads TGTGCCAGCAGTTACTCGGGGGGTCAAAACCCCTACGAGCAGTACTTC. It encodes CASSYSGGQNPYEQYF.

In this sample, this clone turned up a few times. The sample holds other DNA sequences that translate to the same CDR3. The chain joins TRBV30 to TRBJ1-1; possibly TRBD1 for D (6 bases). There are 13 residues in the CDR3. Trimming stripped 0 bases from V and 2 bases from J, with 7 bases between. The V gene's germline CDR1 is GTSNPN and CDR2 SVGIG (reference sequence). CDR3 sequence: CAWSVQGNTEAFF. CDR3 in DNA: TGTGCCTGGAGTGTACAGGGAAACACTGAAGCTTTCTTT.

The rearrangement links TRBV7-9 to TRBJ2-2, with 10 bases lining up with TRBD2. The CDR3 runs to 18 residues. Trimming took 5 bases from V and 6 from J; bases not matched to a gene: 15. Germline V CDR1 and CDR2: SEHNR, FQNEAQ (reference sequence). The CDR3 nucleotides are TGTGCCAGCAGCACAAATCCGAGCGGGGGGGCATCCCCCGGGGAGCTGTTTTTT. Its translation is CASSTNPSGGASPGELFF.

J is TRBJ1-2 and V is TRBV6-5; 9 bases are a match to TRBD1. Germline values: CDR1 MNHEY, CDR2 SVGAGI. J gave up 8 bases and V 6 bases, and 7 bases lay outside the gene matches. The CDR3 is made up of 13 amino acids. CDR3 coding DNA: TGTGCCAGCAGACCGGGACAGGGATTAGGCTACACCTTC. This sequence encodes CASRPGQGLGYTF.

The chain employs TRBV5-1 and TRBJ2-7; D gene uncertain. V was pared by 1 base and J by 4 bases, with 6 bases between. Germline V gene data show CDR1 as SGHRS and CDR2 as YFSETQ. CDR3 length: 12 amino acids. CDR3 loop: CASSLNRYEQYF. The DNA for the CDR3 is TGCGCCAGCAGCTTGAACCGTTACGAGCAGTACTTC.

The V call is TRBV5-1, the J call TRBJ1-4, with 9 positions matching TRBD1. Germline V gene data show CDR1 as SGHRS and CDR2 as YFSETQ. J lost 8 bases, V lost 0 bases, and 11 bases had no gene match. This CDR3 comprises 17 residues. This CDR3 is CASSLGDREDLGEKLFF. The DNA of the CDR3 is TGCGCCAGCAGCTTGGGGGACAGGGAGGACCTCGGGGAAAAACTGTTTTTT.

This chain links TRBV7-8 with TRBJ2-5; 8 nucleotides line up with TRBD2. Germline CDR1 and CDR2: SGHVS and FQNEAQ. The CDR3 sequence is 16 residues long. V trimming: 1 base; J trimming: 7 bases; junction bases outside the gene matches: 11. CDR3 residues: CASSLERLAPPRTQYF. The DNA for the CDR3 is TGTGCCAGCAGCTTAGAACGACTAGCGCCACCTCGGACCCAGTACTTC. Together with reference TRBV7-8 and TRBJ2-5, the CDR3 gives the full variable domain: GAGVSQSPRYKVAKRGQDVALRCDPISGHVSLFWYQQALGQGPEFLTYFQNEAQLDKSGLPSDRFFAERPEGSVSTLKIQRTQQEDSAVYLCASSLERLAPPRTQYFGPGTRLLVL.

The chain carries TRBV28 and TRBJ2-3; D is unclear. Germline CDR1 MDHEN, CDR2 SYDVKM. V lost 2 bases and J lost 0, with 21 bases in between. The CDR3 consists of 19 residues. The CDR3 loop is CASSLSLILSISSTDTQYF. CDR3 DNA: TGTGCCAGCAGTTTAAGTCTAATCCTCTCGATCTCTAGCACAGATACGCAGTATTTT.

The gene calls are TRBV5-4 and TRBJ1-4, with D perhaps TRBD1 (6 bases). Between the trimmed V and J ends, which lost 4 bases and 6 bases, there was a span of 13 bases. This CDR3 comprises 14 residues. Germline V gene data show CDR1 as SGHNT and CDR2 as YYREEE (reference sequence). The CDR3 loop is CASSRQGRDEKLFF. DNA for the CDR3: TGTGCCAGCAGCCGCCAGGGGCGCGATGAAAAACTGTTTTTT.

The V gene is TRBV30, the J gene TRBJ2-3; the match to TRBD2 covers 13 bases. The germline V gene has CDR1 GTSNPN and CDR2 SVGIG (reference sequence). V shed 7 bases and J 3 bases; nucleotides not matched to a gene: 4. The CDR3 consists of 14 residues. The CDR3 DNA is TGTGCCTTGGGGACTAGCGGGATTACAGATACGCAGTATTTT. This sequence encodes CALGTSGITDTQYF.

The DNA for the CDR3 is TGCGCCAGCGTAGGAGCGGTCGGGGCCTACAATGAGCAGTTCTTC. Protein product: CASVGAVGAYNEQFF. The chain joins TRBV5-1 to TRBJ2-1; D possibly corresponds to TRBD2 (5 bases). Germline assignment: CDR1 SGHRS and CDR2 YFSETQ. This CDR3 has 15 amino acids. V was trimmed by 7 bases and J by 2 bases, leaving 16 bases between them.

The rearrangement uses TRBV9 and TRBJ2-2; 14 bases line up with TRBD2. CDR3 length: 17 amino acids. Trimming cost V 4 bases and J 6 bases; bases outside gene matches: 8. Germline CDR1 and CDR2: SGDLS and YYNGEE. In DNA, the CDR3 is TGTGCCAGCAGCACGGGACTAGCGGGAGATGGGTCCGGGGAGCTGTTTTTT. It specifies CASSTGLAGDGSGELFF.

This chain links TRBV5-6 with TRBJ2-7; the match to TRBD2 covers 7 bases. Looked up from germline, CDR1 is SGHDT and CDR2 is YYEEEE. V was pared by 3 bases and J by 1 base, with 10 bases of the junction left unmatched. There are 16 residues in the CDR3. The CDR3 spells CASSSLGGGSSYEQYF. The CDR3 DNA sequence: TGTGCCAGCAGCTCCCTGGGCGGGGGATCTTCCTACGAGCAGTACTTC.

The rearrangement links TRBV11-2 to TRBJ1-1; TRBD1 matches 7 bases. The CDR3 extends over 13 amino acids. Germline V gene data show CDR1 as SGHAT and CDR2 as FQNNGV. The V and J ends lost 6 bases and 3 bases, in that order; junction bases with no gene match: 4. The CDR3 nucleotides read TGTGCCAGCAGTCACGGGACAGACACTGAAGCTTTCTTT. It is translated as CASSHGTDTEAFF.

CDR3 coding DNA: TGTGCCACCAGGGGTAACACTGAAGCTTTCTTT. Its protein product is CATRGNTEAFF. This chain joins TRBV28 and TRBJ1-1; TRBD1 might be the D (6 bases). The CDR3 is 11 amino acids. The ends were cut back, 10 bases at V and 2 bases at J, with 8 bases in the middle. The germline V gene has CDR1 MDHEN and CDR2 SYDVKM.

The J gene is TRBJ2-1, the V gene TRBV7-3; either TRBD1 or TRBD2 may supply D (5 bases each). Germline V CDR1 and CDR2: SGHTA, FQGTGA. The V and J ends lost 3 bases and 9 bases respectively, with 9 bases between them. This CDR3 region has 12 residues. In DNA form, the CDR3 reads TGTGCCAGCAGCTTGGGGGTCGGTGAGCAGTTCTTC. It specifies CASSLGVGEQFF.

The CDR3 protein is CASIAADPTDTQYF. In DNA, the CDR3 is TGTGCCAGCATCGCAGCGGACCCCACAGATACGCAGTATTTT. The chain recombines TRBV2 with TRBJ2-3; possibly TRBD2 for D (5 bases). Trimming removed 7 bases from V and 2 bases from J, with 13 bases in between. Germline loops: CDR1 SNHLY, CDR2 FYNNEI. The CDR3 sequence is 14 residues long. The complete variable domain, with remaining parts taken from reference TRBV2 and TRBJ2-3, reads EPEVTQTPSHQVTQMGQEVILRCVPISNHLYFYWYRQILGQKVEFLVSFYNNEISEKSEIFDDQFSVERPDGSNFTLKIRSTKLEDSAMYFCASIAADPTDTQYFGPGTRLTVL.

The genes are TRBV11-2 and TRBJ2-6; no clear D. This CDR3 contains 17 residues. CDR1 SGHAT and CDR2 FQNNGV come from the germline V gene. Trimming stripped 0 bases from V and 2 bases from J, with 11 bases between. DNA for the CDR3: TGTGCCAGCAGCTTAGAGATTCCGAGAACTGGGGCCAACGTCCTGACTTTC. This translates into CASSLEIPRTGANVLTF.